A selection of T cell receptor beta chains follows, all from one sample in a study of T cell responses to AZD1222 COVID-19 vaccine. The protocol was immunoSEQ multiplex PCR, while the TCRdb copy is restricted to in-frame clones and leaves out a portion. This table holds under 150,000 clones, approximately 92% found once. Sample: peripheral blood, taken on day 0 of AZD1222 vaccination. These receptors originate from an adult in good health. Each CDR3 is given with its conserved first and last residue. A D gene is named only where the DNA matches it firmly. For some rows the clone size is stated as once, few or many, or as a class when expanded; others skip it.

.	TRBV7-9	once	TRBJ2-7	CASSFPDSNLYEQYF	TGTGCCAGCAGCTTCCCCGACAGTAACCTCTACGAGCAGTACTTC
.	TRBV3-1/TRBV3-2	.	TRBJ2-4	CASSQDAGGNIQYF	TGTGCCAGCAGCCAAGATGCTGGAGGGAACATTCAGTACTTC
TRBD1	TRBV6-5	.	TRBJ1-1	CASSTGQGKAFF	TGTGCCAGCAGTACGGGACAGGGGAAAGCTTTCTTT
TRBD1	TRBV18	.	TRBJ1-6	CASSPYGTGTSPLHF	TGTGCCAGCTCACCCTACGGGACAGGGACTTCACCCCTCCACTTT
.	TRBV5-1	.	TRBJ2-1	CASREDSYNEQFF	TGCGCCAGCAGGGAGGACTCCTACAATGAGCAGTTCTTC
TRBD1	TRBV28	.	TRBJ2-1	CASSSTGGEQFF	TGTGCCAGCAGTTCCACAGGGGGAGAGCAGTTCTTC
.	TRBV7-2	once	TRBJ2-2	CASSLLGGGSAGELFF	TGTGCCAGCAGCTTATTGGGCGGTGGGAGCGCCGGGGAGCTGTTTTTT
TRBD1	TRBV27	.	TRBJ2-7	CASSLVGQRYEQYF	TGTGCCAGCAGTTTAGTGGGACAGAGATACGAGCAGTACTTC
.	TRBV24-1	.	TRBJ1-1	CATSDPGSVAFF	TGTGCCACCAGTGACCCAGGGTCTGTAGCTTTCTTT
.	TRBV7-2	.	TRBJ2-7	CASSPPVGLGGEQYF	TGTGCCAGCAGCCCCCCCGTGGGGTTAGGCGGCGAGCAGTACTTC
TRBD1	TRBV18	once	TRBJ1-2	CASSPRDRGYGYTF	TGTGCCAGCTCACCACGGGACAGAGGGTATGGCTACACCTTC
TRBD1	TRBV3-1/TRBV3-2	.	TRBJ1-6	CASSQSLGGHRGSPLHF	TGTGCCAGCAGCCAAAGCTTAGGGGGCCACAGGGGTTCACCCCTCCACTTT
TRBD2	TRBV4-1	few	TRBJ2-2	CASSQVGAGAGELFF	TGCGCCAGCAGCCAAGTAGGCGCGGGAGCCGGGGAGCTGTTTTTT
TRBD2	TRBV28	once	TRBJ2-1	CASSTGLAVYNEQFF	TGTGCCAGCAGTACGGGACTAGCGGTATACAATGAGCAGTTCTTC
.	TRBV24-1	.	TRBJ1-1	CATSDSGGAEAFF	TGTGCCACCAGTGATTCAGGCGGAGCTGAAGCTTTCTTT
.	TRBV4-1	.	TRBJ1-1	CASSRPGEAFF	TGCGCCAGCAGCCGCCCTGGTGAAGCTTTCTTT
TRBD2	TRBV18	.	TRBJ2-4	CASSPVSGGVRAKNIQYF	TGTGCCAGCTCACCCGTTAGCGGGGGGGTCCGGGCCAAAAACATTCAGTACTTC
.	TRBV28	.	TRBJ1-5	CASREATRGNQPQHF	TGTGCCAGCAGGGAGGCAACCCGTGGCAATCAGCCCCAGCATTTT
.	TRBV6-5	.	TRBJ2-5	CASSYSGGLIEETQYF	TGTGCCAGCAGTTACTCGGGGGGGCTAATTGAAGAGACCCAGTACTTC
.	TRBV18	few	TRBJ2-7	CASSHRTGNSYEQYF	TGTGCCAGCTCACACCGAACAGGGAACTCCTACGAGCAGTACTTC
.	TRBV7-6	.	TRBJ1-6	CASSRRQVGSNSPLHF	TGTGCCAGCAGCCGACGTCAGGTCGGGAGTAATTCACCCCTCCACTTT
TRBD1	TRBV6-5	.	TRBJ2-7	CASSYSKDRDYEQYF	TGTGCCAGCAGTTACTCAAAGGACAGGGACTACGAGCAGTACTTC
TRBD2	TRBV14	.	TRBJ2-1	CASSQGLAGEQFF	TGTGCCAGCAGCCAGGGACTAGCGGGTGAGCAGTTCTTC
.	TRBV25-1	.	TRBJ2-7	CASSDPGQSIMDEQYF	TGTGCCAGCAGTGATCCCGGACAGTCAATCATGGACGAGCAGTACTTC
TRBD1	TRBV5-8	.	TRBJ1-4	CASSRDRGLAGEKLFF	TGTGCCAGCAGTCGGGACAGGGGGCTGGCTGGTGAAAAACTGTTTTTT
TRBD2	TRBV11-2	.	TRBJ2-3	CASSRGGLVATDTQYF	TGTGCCAGCAGCCGCGGGGGGCTAGTTGCTACAGATACGCAGTATTTT
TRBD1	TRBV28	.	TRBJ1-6	CASSSPGQGNSPLHF	TGTGCCAGCAGTTCCCCTGGACAGGGCAATTCACCCCTCCACTTT
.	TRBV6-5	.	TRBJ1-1	CASSSPREATEAFF	TGTGCCAGCAGTTCCCCCAGAGAGGCCACTGAAGCTTTCTTT
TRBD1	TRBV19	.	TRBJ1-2	CASSLDRDYGYTF	TGTGCCAGTAGCTTGGACAGGGACTATGGCTACACCTTC
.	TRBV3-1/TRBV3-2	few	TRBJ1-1	CASSLNEGALAFF	TGTGCCAGCAGCCTCAATGAGGGTGCGTTAGCTTTCTTT
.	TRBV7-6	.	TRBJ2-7	CASSLEVRTYEQYF	TGTGCCAGCAGCTTAGAGGTCCGTACCTACGAGCAGTACTTC
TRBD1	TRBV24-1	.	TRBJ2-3	CATSDRDRGTDTQYF	TGTGCCACCAGTGATCGAGACAGGGGGACAGATACGCAGTATTTT
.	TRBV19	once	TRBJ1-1	CASSAYSGDTEAFF	TGTGCCAGTTCTGCCTACAGTGGGGACACTGAAGCTTTCTTT
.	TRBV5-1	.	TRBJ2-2	CASSLIGGYSTGELFF	TGCGCCAGCAGCTTGATTGGTGGCTACTCCACCGGGGAGCTGTTTTTT
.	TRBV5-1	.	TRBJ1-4	CASSLAANEKLFF	TGCGCCAGCAGCTTGGCGGCTAATGAAAAACTGTTTTTT
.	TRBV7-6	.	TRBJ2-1	CASSPGHNNEQFF	TGTGCCAGCAGCCCGGGACACAACAATGAGCAGTTCTTC
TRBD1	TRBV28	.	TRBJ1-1	CASSLGGTGRTEAFF	TGTGCCAGCAGTTTAGGGGGGACAGGGAGAACTGAAGCTTTCTTT
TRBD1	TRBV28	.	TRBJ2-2	CAIIGTGGSGELFF	TGTGCCATCATTGGGACAGGGGGCTCCGGGGAGCTGTTTTTT